The 2 T cell receptor beta chains given below trace back to one sample, sequenced in a study of T cell changes during pregnancy in multiple sclerosis. Data came from immunoSEQ multiplex PCR; TCRdb stores just in-frame clones and leaves some out. This sample has about 68,000 clones; about 91% occur once, and the top ten carry about 1.5%. The sequencing here drew on peripheral blood, taken in the second trimester of pregnancy. The receptors shown here come from a female donor in good health, enrolled as a control in a pregnancy study.

The chain uses TRBV19 and TRBJ2-3; perhaps TRBD2 as D (5 bases). Per germline, CDR1 LNHDA and CDR2 SQIVND (reference sequence). V lost 11 bases and J 5 bases, leaving 26 bases between the germline ends. This CDR3 contains 16 residues. The DNA of the CDR3 is TGTGCCTCCTCTTCCCCGCGGGCCTCTTCCCTAGATACGCAGTATTTT. As protein: CASSSPRASSLDTQYF. Combining the CDR3 with reference TRBV19 and TRBJ2-3 gives the whole variable domain DGGITQSPKYLFRKEGQNVTLSCEQNLNHDAMYWYRQDPGQGLRLIYYSQIVNDFQKGDIAEGYSVSREKKESFPLTVTSAQKNPTAFYLCASSSPRASSLDTQYFGPGTRLTVL.

The CDR3 sequence is CASSQPGQNYEQYF. The DNA for the CDR3 is TGCGCCAGCAGCCAACCCGGACAGAACTACGAGCAGTACTTC. The gene calls are TRBV4-1 and TRBJ2-7; the D gene is possibly TRBD1 (6 bases). V was shortened by 2 bases and J by 3 bases, with 11 bases between the two germline ends. CDR1 is MGHRA, CDR2 YSYEKL, per germline. CDR3 size: 14 residues.